The clone carrying this T cell receptor beta chain appeared many times. Antigen: not known. This record comes from a study of CD8 T cells in ankylosing spondylitis. Study findings and constraints: Ankylosing spondylitis blood appeared to carry a characteristic TCR beta motif of several highly homologous variants.

Each CDR3 protein is one row after TCRdb ran MiXCR on the 5' RACE reads. The table shows about 500,000 distinct CDR3 sequences, with about 5.2% occurring only once. The sequenced sample was blood, either unsorted or a sorted T cell fraction (not recorded which). The receptor's source is a male donor with ankylosing spondylitis.

The CDR3, as DNA: TGTGCCATCAGCCCGGGGGGCACGTATGGCTACACCTTC. Protein: CAISPGGTYGYTF. J is TRBJ1-2 and V is TRBV10-3; possible D gene TRBD1, 6 bases. Germline V gene lookup returns CDR1 ENHRY and CDR2 SYGVKD. The CDR3 totals 13 residues. Trimming took 6 bases from V and 5 from J, leaving 13 bases between them.